What follows are 4 T cell receptor beta chains derived from one specimen sequenced in a study of OX40 agonist ivuxolimab in advanced cancers. TCRdb's table, derived via immunoSEQ multiplex PCR, lists solely in-frame clones and lacks some. The sample yields about 100,000 clones, approximately 90% seen once. Here the sequenced sample was CD4+ or CD8+ T cells sorted from blood, taken in a trial of the OX40 agonist ivuxolimab. The receptors were sampled from an adult with an advanced solid tumor such as melanoma, head and neck, liver or kidney cancer.

The chain joins TRBV7-2 to TRBJ2-7; 7 bases are a match to TRBD2. This CDR3 is 14 amino acids long. Looked up from germline, CDR1 is SGHTA and CDR2 is FQGNSA. Unmatched junction bases numbered 3, after V lost 1 base and J lost 3 bases. The CDR3 bases are TGTGCCAGCAGCTTAGTGGCTAGCGGCTACGAGCAGTACTTC. It is translated as CASSLVASGYEQYF.

The rearrangement links TRBV4-3 to TRBJ1-4, with TRBD1 identical over 11 bases. The trim removed 5 bases at V and 7 bases at J, leaving 3 bases unmatched. The CDR3 consists of 14 residues. Per the germline V gene, CDR1 is LGHNA and CDR2 is YSLEER. CDR3 DNA: TGCGCCAGCAGCGTGGGACAGGGGGGTGAAAAACTGTTTTTT. This sequence encodes CASSVGQGGEKLFF.

The chain uses TRBV9 and TRBJ2-1; D call uncertain. The CDR3 sequence is 12 residues long. In germline, CDR1 is SGDLS, CDR2 YYNGEE. The germline V and J ends were trimmed by 0 bases and 10 bases, with 8 bases remaining between them. In DNA, the CDR3 is TGTGCCAGCAGCGTAGGGGTGGGCGAGCAGTTCTTC. This sequence encodes CASSVGVGEQFF.

This chain uses TRBV5-4 with TRBJ2-3, with D perhaps given as TRBD1 or TRBD2 (6 bases each). Deletions cut 4 bases from V and 2 bases from J, with 14 bases between. CDR1 is SGHNT and CDR2 is YYREEE in the germline V gene (reference sequence). The CDR3 spans 15 residues. This CDR3 is CASSEVGGYTDTQYF. The CDR3 DNA is TGTGCCAGCAGCGAGGTCGGGGGCTACACAGATACGCAGTATTTT.